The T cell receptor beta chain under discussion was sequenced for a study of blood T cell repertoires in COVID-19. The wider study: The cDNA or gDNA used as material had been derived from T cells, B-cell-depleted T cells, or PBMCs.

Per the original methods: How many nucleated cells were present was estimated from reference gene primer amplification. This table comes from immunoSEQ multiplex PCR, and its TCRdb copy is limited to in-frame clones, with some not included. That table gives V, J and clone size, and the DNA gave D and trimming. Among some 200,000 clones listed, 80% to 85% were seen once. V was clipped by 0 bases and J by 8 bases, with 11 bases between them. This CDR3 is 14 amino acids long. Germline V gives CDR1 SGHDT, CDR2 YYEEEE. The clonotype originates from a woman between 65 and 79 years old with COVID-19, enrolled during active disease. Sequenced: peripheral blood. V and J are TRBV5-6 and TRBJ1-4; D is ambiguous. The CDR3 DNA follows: TGTGCCAGCAGCTTGGCGGGGTTGGGGGAAAAACTGTTTTTT. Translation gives CASSLAGLGEKLFF.